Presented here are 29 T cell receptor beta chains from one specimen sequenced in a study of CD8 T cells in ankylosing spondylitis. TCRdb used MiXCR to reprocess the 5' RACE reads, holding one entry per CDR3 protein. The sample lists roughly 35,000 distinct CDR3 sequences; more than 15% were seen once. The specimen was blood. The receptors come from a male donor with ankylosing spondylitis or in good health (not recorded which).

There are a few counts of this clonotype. In nucleotides, the CDR3 is TGTGCCAGCAGTAAAGGACTAGCGGGAGTAGCAGATACGCAGTATTTT. Translating it yields CASSKGLAGVADTQYF. V usage is TRBV6-5 and J usage is TRBJ2-3, with 13 bases aligning to TRBD2. The length of the CDR3 is 16 residues. CDR1 MNHEY and CDR2 SVGAGI come from the germline V gene. V gave up 5 bases and J gave up 4 bases; unmatched junction bases: 6.

For the CDR3, the DNA is TGCGCCAGCAGCTTGGAACTGGCAACCACCGGGGAGCTGTTTTTT. Encoded protein: CASSLELATTGELFF. This chain uses TRBV5-1 with TRBJ2-2; no clear D gene. CDR3 length: 15 residues. Germline lookup yields CDR1 SGHRS and CDR2 YFSETQ. V was pared by 0 bases and J by 4 bases, with 10 bases between.

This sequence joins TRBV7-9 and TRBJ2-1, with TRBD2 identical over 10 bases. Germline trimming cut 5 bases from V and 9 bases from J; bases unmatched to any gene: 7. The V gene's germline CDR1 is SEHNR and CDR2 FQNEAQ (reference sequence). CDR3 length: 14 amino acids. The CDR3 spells CASSPGTSVGEQFF. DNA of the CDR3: TGTGCCAGCAGCCCCGGGACTAGCGTCGGTGAGCAGTTCTTC. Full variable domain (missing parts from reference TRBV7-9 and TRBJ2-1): DTGVSQNPRHKITKRGQNVTFRCDPISEHNRLYWYRQTLGQGPEFLTYFQNEAQLEKSRLLSDRFSAERPKGSFSTLEIQRTEQGDSAMYLCASSPGTSVGEQFFGPGTRLTVL.

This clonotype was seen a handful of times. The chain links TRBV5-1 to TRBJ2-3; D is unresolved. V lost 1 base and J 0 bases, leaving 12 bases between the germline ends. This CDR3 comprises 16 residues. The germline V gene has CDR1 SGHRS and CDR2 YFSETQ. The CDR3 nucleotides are TGCGCCAGCAGCTTGTCGAGTTCGGCTAGCACAGATACGCAGTATTTT. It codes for CASSLSSSASTDTQYF.

The CDR3 DNA sequence: TGTGCCAGCAGCCGGGGGGCGTTTGGGGCCACAGATACGCAGTATTTT. Translated: CASSRGAFGATDTQYF. The chain employs TRBV7-2 and TRBJ2-3, with TRBD2 as a possible D gene (7 bases). CDR1 and CDR2 (germline): SGHTA, FQGNSA. V gave up 5 bases and J gave up 2 bases, with 17 bases separating them. This CDR3 region has 16 residues.

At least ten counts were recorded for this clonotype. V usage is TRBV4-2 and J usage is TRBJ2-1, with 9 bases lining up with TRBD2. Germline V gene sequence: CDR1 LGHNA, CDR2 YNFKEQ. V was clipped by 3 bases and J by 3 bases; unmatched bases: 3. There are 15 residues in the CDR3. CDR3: CASSHPSGDYNEQFF. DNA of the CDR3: TGTGCCAGCAGCCATCCTAGCGGGGACTACAATGAGCAGTTCTTC.

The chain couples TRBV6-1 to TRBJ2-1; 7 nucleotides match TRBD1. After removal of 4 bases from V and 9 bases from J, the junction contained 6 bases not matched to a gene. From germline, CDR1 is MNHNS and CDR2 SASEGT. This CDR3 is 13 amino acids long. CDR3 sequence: CASSGTGDLEQFF. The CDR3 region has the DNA TGTGCCAGCAGTGGCACAGGGGACCTTGAGCAGTTCTTC.

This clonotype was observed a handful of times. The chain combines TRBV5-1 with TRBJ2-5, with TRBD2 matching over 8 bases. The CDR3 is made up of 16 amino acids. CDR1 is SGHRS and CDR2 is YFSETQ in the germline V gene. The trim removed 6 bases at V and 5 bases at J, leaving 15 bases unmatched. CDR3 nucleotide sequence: TGCGCCAGCACTAAAAGACCGGGACTAGAGGTTGAGACCCAGTACTTC. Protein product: CASTKRPGLEVETQYF.

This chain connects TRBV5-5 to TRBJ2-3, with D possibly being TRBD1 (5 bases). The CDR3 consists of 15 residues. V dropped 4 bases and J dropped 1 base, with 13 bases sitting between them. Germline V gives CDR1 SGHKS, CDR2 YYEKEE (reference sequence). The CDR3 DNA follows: TGTGCCAGCAGCGTGCCCCAAGGGGGCACAGATACGCAGTATTTT. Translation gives CASSVPQGGTDTQYF.

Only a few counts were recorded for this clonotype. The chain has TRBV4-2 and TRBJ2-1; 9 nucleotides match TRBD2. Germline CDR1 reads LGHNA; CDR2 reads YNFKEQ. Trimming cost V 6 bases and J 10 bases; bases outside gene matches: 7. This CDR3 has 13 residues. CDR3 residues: CASRRLADEEQFF. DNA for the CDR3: TGTGCCAGCAGGCGACTAGCGGACGAAGAGCAGTTCTTC.

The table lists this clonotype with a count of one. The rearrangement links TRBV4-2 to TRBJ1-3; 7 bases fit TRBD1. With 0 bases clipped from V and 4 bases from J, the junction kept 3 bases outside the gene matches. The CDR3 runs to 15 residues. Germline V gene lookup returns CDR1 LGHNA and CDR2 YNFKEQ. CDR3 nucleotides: TGTGCCAGCAGCCAAGACAGGGGGTCAGGAAACACCATATATTTT. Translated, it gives CASSQDRGSGNTIYF.

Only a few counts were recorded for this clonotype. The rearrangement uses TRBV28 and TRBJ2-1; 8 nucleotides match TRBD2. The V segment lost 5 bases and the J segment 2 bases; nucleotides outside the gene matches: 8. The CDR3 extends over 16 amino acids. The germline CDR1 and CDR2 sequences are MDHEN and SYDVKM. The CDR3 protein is CASSTYGGATYNEQFF. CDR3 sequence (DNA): TGTGCCAGCAGTACTTACGGGGGGGCGACCTACAATGAGCAGTTCTTC.

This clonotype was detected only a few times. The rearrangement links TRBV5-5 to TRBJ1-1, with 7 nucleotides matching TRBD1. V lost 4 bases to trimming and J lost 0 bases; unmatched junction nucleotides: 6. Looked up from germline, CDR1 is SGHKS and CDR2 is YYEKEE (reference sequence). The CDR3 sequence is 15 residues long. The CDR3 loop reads CASSPGQLLNTEAFF. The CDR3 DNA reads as TGTGCCAGCAGCCCGGGACAGCTACTGAACACTGAAGCTTTCTTT.

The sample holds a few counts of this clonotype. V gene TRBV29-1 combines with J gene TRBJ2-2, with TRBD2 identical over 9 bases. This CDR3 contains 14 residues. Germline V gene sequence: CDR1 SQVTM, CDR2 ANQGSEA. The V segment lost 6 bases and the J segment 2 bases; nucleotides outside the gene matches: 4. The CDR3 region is CSVFGTSNTGELFF. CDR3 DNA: TGCAGCGTCTTTGGGACTAGCAACACCGGGGAGCTGTTTTTT.

The CDR3 protein is CASSLFGTGFDTGELFF. The DNA of the CDR3 is TGCGCCAGCAGCTTGTTTGGGACAGGGTTTGACACCGGGGAGCTGTTTTTT. The chain is built from TRBV5-1 and TRBJ2-2; 9 positions agree with TRBD1. There are 17 residues in the CDR3. V lost 1 base and J lost 3; bases outside the gene matches: 7. Germline V gene lookup returns CDR1 SGHRS and CDR2 YFSETQ.

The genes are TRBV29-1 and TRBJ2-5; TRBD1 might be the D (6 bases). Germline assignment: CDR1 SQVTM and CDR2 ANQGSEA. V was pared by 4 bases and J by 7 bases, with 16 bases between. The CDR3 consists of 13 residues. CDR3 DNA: TGCAGCGTTGGGACAGCTCTCTCGTGGACCCAGTACTTC. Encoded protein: CSVGTALSWTQYF.

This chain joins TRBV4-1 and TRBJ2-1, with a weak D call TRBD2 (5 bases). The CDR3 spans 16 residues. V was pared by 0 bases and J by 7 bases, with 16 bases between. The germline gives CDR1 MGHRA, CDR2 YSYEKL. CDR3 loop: CASSQDSPGKRNEQFF. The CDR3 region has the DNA TGCGCCAGCAGCCAAGATTCGCCGGGGAAGAGGAATGAGCAGTTCTTC.

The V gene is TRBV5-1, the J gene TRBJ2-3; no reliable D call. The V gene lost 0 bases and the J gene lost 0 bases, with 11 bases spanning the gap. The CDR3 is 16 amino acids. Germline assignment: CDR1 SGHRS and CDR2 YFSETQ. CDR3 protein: CASSLAGTVSTDTQYF. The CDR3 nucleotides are TGCGCCAGCAGCTTGGCGGGCACTGTTAGCACAGATACGCAGTATTTT. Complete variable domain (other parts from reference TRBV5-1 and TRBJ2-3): KAGVTQTPRYLIKTRGQQVTLSCSPISGHRSVSWYQQTPGQGLQFLFEYFSETQRNKGNFPGRFSGRQFSNSRSEMNVSTLELGDSALYLCASSLAGTVSTDTQYFGPGTRLTVL.

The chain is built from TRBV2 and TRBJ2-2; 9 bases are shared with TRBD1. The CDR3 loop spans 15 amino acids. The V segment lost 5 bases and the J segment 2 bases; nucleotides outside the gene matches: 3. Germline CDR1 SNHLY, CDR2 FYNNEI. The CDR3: CASSMGQGNTGELFF. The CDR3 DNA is TGTGCCAGCAGTATGGGACAGGGCAACACCGGGGAGCTGTTTTTT.

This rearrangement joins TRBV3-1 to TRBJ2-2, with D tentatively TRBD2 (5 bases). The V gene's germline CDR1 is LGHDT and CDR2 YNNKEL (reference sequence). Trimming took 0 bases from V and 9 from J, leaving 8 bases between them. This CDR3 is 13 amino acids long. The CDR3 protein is CASSQERARELFF. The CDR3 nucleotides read TGTGCCAGCAGCCAAGAGAGGGCTCGGGAGCTGTTTTTT.

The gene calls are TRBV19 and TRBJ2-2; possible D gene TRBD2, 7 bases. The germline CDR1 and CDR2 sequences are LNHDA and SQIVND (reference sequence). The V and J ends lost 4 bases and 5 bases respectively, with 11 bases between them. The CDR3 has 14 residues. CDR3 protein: CASSKGGNTGELFF. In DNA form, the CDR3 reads TGTGCCAGTAGTAAGGGGGGGAATACCGGGGAGCTGTTTTTT.

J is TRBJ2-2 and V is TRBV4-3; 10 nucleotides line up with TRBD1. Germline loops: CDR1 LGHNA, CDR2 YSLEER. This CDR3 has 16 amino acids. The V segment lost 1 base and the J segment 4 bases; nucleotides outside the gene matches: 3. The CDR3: CASSQVGDRGTGELFF. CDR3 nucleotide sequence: TGCGCCAGCAGCCAAGTCGGGGACAGGGGCACCGGGGAGCTGTTTTTT.

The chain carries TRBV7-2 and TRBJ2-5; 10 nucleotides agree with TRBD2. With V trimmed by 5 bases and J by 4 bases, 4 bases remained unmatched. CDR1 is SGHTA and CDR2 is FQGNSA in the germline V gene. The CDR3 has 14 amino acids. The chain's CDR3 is CASSLRLAGETQYF. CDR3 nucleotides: TGTGCCAGCAGCCTCAGACTAGCGGGAGAGACCCAGTACTTC.

The DNA of the CDR3 is TGTGCCACCAGCAGTGACAGGGTTAACACCGGGGAGCTGTTTTTT. Encoded protein: CATSSDRVNTGELFF. The rearrangement uses TRBV15 and TRBJ2-2, with 7 bases matching TRBD1. Germline CDR1 is LNHNV and CDR2 is YYDKDF (reference sequence). CDR3 size: 15 residues. After removal of 3 bases from V and 2 bases from J, the junction contained 3 bases not matched to a gene. Together with reference TRBV15 and TRBJ2-2, the CDR3 gives the full variable domain: DAMVIQNPRYQVTQFGKPVTLSCSQTLNHNVMYWYQQKSSQAPKLLFHYYDKDFNNEADTPDNFQSRRPNTSFCFLDIRSPGLGDTAMYLCATSSDRVNTGELFFGEGSRLTVL.

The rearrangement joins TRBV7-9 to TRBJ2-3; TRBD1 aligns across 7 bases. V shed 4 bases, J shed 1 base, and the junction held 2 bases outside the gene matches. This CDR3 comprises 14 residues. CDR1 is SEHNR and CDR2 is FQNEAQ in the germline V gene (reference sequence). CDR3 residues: CASSSGQGTDTQYF. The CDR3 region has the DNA TGTGCCAGCAGCTCTGGACAGGGCACAGATACGCAGTATTTT.

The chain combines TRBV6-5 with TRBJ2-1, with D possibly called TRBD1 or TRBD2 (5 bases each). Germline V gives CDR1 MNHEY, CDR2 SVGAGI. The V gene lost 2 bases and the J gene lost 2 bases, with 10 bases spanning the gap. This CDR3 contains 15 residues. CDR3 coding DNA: TGTGCCAGCAGTTACAGAGGGGACCCCTACAATGAGCAGTTCTTC. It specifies CASSYRGDPYNEQFF.

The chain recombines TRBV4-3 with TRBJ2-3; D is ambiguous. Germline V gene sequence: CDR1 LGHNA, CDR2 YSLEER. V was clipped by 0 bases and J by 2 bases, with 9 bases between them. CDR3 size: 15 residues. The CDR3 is CASSQDFENTDTQYF. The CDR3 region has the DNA TGCGCCAGCAGCCAAGATTTTGAGAACACAGATACGCAGTATTTT.

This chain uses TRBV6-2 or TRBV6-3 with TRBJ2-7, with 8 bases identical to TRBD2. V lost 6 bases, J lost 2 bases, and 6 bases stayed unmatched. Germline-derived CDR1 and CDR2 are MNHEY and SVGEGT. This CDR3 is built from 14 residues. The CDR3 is CASRRREAPYEQYF. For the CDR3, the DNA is TGTGCCAGCAGGAGGCGGGAGGCCCCCTACGAGCAGTACTTC.

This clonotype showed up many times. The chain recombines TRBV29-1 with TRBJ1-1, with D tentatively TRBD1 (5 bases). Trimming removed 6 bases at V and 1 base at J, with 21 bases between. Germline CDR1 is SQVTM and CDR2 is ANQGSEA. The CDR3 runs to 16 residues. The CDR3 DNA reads TGCAGCGTCGGATCCTACAGGACTAAAACGAACACTGAAGCTTTCTTT. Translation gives CSVGSYRTKTNTEAFF.